A single sample is the source of the 24 T cell receptor beta chains below, sequenced in a study of identical twins. In TCRdb, the 5' RACE reads were re-called with MiXCR into one record per CDR3 protein. The sample consists of under 500,000 distinct CDR3 sequences, roughly an eighth of them appearing once. These data were also filed under a second study, of yellow fever vaccine responses in identical twins.

Sequencing was performed on CD4+ T cells sorted from blood. These receptors all stem from a woman younger than 35 in good health.

The chain recombines TRBV12-3 or TRBV12-4 with TRBJ2-2; a weak D match, TRBD1 (6 bases). The CDR3 is 15 amino acids. Trimming removed 5 bases from V and 0 bases from J, with 10 bases in between. CDR3 sequence reads: CASSAGTPNTGELFF. CDR3 coding DNA: TGTGCCAGCAGTGCCGGGACACCGAACACCGGGGAGCTGTTTTTT.

This clonotype was counted between two and nine times. The V call is TRBV11-3, the J call TRBJ2-3; 9 bases agree with TRBD2. Germline V gives CDR1 SGHNT, CDR2 YENEEA. The J segment lost 6 bases and the V segment lost 0 bases, leaving 10 bases of the junction unmatched. The CDR3 spans 17 residues. The CDR3 bases are TGTGCCAGCAGCTTAGATCCTGCGGGGGGGCTTCGGGATACGCAGTATTTT. Translated, it gives CASSLDPAGGLRDTQYF.

The chain recombines TRBV20-1 with TRBJ2-1, with D possibly TRBD1 on 5 matching bases. Trimming left V 2 bases short and J 9 bases short, with 8 bases between. The germline CDR1 and CDR2 sequences are DFQATT and SNEGSKA (reference sequence). CDR3 size: 11 residues. The CDR3: CSARRGVEQFF. DNA for the CDR3: TGCAGTGCTAGAAGGGGCGTTGAGCAGTTCTTC.

This clonotype was counted between two and nine times. The V and J genes are TRBV5-6 and TRBJ2-3, with a weak D call TRBD2 (6 bases). V dropped 2 bases and J dropped 3 bases, with 19 bases sitting between them. Germline values: CDR1 SGHDT, CDR2 YYEEEE. CDR3 length: 17 amino acids. Written as DNA, the CDR3 is TGTGCCAGCAGCTTCGGGTTTGCGGGACCGGGTACAGATACGCAGTATTTT. Amino acid sequence: CASSFGFAGPGTDTQYF.

This clonotype was recorded at least ten times. This sequence joins TRBV5-1 and TRBJ2-1, with TRBD1 matching over 12 bases. Germline trimming cut 0 bases from V and 5 bases from J; bases unmatched to any gene: 3. This CDR3 spans 16 amino acids. In germline, CDR1 is SGHRS, CDR2 YFSETQ. Here the CDR3 reads CASSLEGQGANNEQFF. The CDR3 coding sequence is TGCGCCAGCAGCTTGGAGGGACAGGGGGCTAACAATGAGCAGTTCTTC.

The chain carries TRBV24-1 and TRBJ2-1, with 11 positions matching TRBD2. Trimming cost V 4 bases and J 6 bases; bases outside gene matches: 7. The CDR3 consists of 16 residues. CDR1 and CDR2 from the germline V gene are KGHDR and SFDVKD. CDR3: CATSDPTSGIFNEQFF. CDR3 in DNA: TGTGCCACCAGTGACCCGACTAGCGGGATTTTCAATGAGCAGTTCTTC.

This chain connects TRBV30 to TRBJ2-7; D might be TRBD1 (6 bases). In germline, CDR1 is GTSNPN, CDR2 SVGIG (reference sequence). CDR3 length: 15 residues. Trimming removed 3 bases at V and 2 bases at J, with 17 bases between. CDR3 loop: CAWRGRQAYAYEQYF. The CDR3 DNA reads TGTGCCTGGAGAGGGAGACAGGCTTATGCCTACGAGCAGTACTTC.

This clonotype was counted a few times. V gene TRBV6-4 combines with J gene TRBJ1-2; 7 bases are a match to TRBD1. The V segment lost 3 bases and the J segment 4 bases; nucleotides outside the gene matches: 11. There are 16 residues in the CDR3. Germline assignment: CDR1 MRHNA and CDR2 SNTAGT. CDR3 bases: TGTGCCAGCAGTGATGGGTTCCCGGGACAGAGCTATGGCTACACCTTC. Amino acids: CASSDGFPGQSYGYTF.

This clonotype was recorded a few times. This chain links TRBV6-2 or TRBV6-3 with TRBJ1-1; D possibly corresponds to TRBD1 (5 bases). V lost 5 bases and J 4 bases, leaving 11 bases between the germline ends. Per the germline V gene, CDR1 is MNHEY and CDR2 is SVGEGT. The CDR3 loop spans 13 amino acids. The CDR3 loop reads CASSPNGGTEAFF. CDR3 sequence (DNA): TGTGCCAGCAGTCCCAACGGGGGCACTGAAGCTTTCTTT.

The gene calls are TRBV6-4 and TRBJ2-7; 7 bases are shared with TRBD2. The CDR3 loop spans 12 amino acids. In germline, CDR1 is MRHNA, CDR2 SNTAGT. V shed 0 bases and J 8 bases; nucleotides not matched to a gene: 1. CDR3 coding DNA: TGTGCCAGCAGTGACTCGAGCGGGAAGCAGTACTTC. As protein: CASSDSSGKQYF.

The chain is built from TRBV6-5 and TRBJ1-2; D perhaps matches TRBD1 (5 bases). The CDR3 covers 12 residues. Germline V CDR1 and CDR2: MNHEY, SVGAGI. Trimming stripped 5 bases from V and 5 bases from J, with 9 bases between. CDR3 sequence reads: CASSTRDYGYTF. The CDR3 coding sequence is TGTGCCAGCAGTACCAGGGATTATGGCTACACCTTC.

In this sample, this clonotype turned up a few times. The chain recombines TRBV24-1 with TRBJ2-3; weak D call: TRBD1 (5 bases). The V end was cut by 0 bases, the J end by 5 bases, with 11 bases between. CDR3 length: 15 residues. Per the germline V gene, CDR1 is KGHDR and CDR2 is SFDVKD. The CDR3, as DNA: TGTGCCACCAGTGATTTGGGCAGGGCAGAAGATACGCAGTATTTT. Its protein is CATSDLGRAEDTQYF.

The chain links TRBV7-9 to TRBJ2-5; D is tentatively TRBD1 or TRBD2 (6 bases each). The CDR3 is 16 residues long. Germline V lookup: CDR1 SEHNR, CDR2 FQNEAQ (reference sequence). V lost 0 bases and J lost 1, with 12 bases in between. CDR3 region: CASSLAGGGSQETQYF. CDR3 sequence (DNA): TGTGCCAGCAGCTTAGCGGGGGGCGGCAGCCAAGAGACCCAGTACTTC.

The chain's CDR3 is CASSGFADTQYF. The CDR3 coding sequence is TGTGCCAGTAGTGGTTTCGCAGATACGCAGTATTTT. This rearrangement joins TRBV19 to TRBJ2-3, with unresolved D. Looked up from germline, CDR1 is LNHDA and CDR2 is SQIVND (reference sequence). The CDR3 extends over 12 amino acids. The ends were cut back, 5 bases at V and 4 bases at J, with 7 bases in the middle. Full variable domain (remainder filled in from reference TRBV19 and TRBJ2-3): DGGITQSPKYLFRKEGQNVTLSCEQNLNHDAMYWYRQDPGQGLRLIYYSQIVNDFQKGDIAEGYSVSREKKESFPLTVTSAQKNPTAFYLCASSGFADTQYFGPGTRLTVL.

V is TRBV20-1 and J is TRBJ2-1; 7 bases fit TRBD2. The CDR3 has 15 residues. The junction had 7 bases not matched to a gene; V was cut back by 5 bases and J by 0 bases. Per the germline V gene, CDR1 is DFQATT and CDR2 is SNEGSKA (reference sequence). The CDR3 sequence: CSAFRGESSYNEQFF. Written as DNA, the CDR3 is TGCAGTGCTTTTCGGGGGGAGAGCTCCTACAATGAGCAGTTCTTC.

This chain joins TRBV18 and TRBJ2-2; D might be TRBD1 or TRBD2, each matching 5 bases. The CDR3 runs 15 residues. With 6 bases removed from V and 7 bases from J, the gap between germline ends came to 18 bases. Germline V gene sequence: CDR1 KGHSH, CDR2 LQKENI. The CDR3 nucleotides are TGTGCCAGCTCTCCCACCGGGACCTATGGCGGGGAGCTGTTTTTT. This encodes CASSPTGTYGGELFF.

The chain has TRBV19 and TRBJ1-1, with 9 bases aligning to TRBD1. CDR1 is LNHDA, CDR2 SQIVND, per germline (reference sequence). J lost 1 base, V lost 5 bases, and 5 bases had no gene match. The CDR3 runs to 15 residues. The CDR3 nucleotides are TGTGCCAGTAGTGCCGACAGGGGGAGGAACACTGAAGCTTTCTTT. Encoded protein: CASSADRGRNTEAFF.

V usage is TRBV5-5 and J usage is TRBJ2-6; 8 positions match TRBD1. This CDR3 is built from 18 residues. V dropped 3 bases and J dropped 4; count of bases not matched to a gene: 12. The germline CDR1 and CDR2 sequences are SGHKS and YYEKEE (reference sequence). The CDR3 DNA follows: TGTGCCAGCAGCTCTGGAGACAGGGGTTATTCCGGGGCCAACGTCCTGACTTTC. Translating gives CASSSGDRGYSGANVLTF.

This chain connects TRBV7-9 to TRBJ2-7, with D possibly being TRBD1 or TRBD2 (5 bases each). CDR3 size: 14 residues. V lost 4 bases and J lost 4, with 14 bases in between. The germline V gene has CDR1 SEHNR and CDR2 FQNEAQ (reference sequence). The CDR3 DNA follows: TGTGCCAGCAGCTCCCCGGGACCAACTTACGAGCAGTACTTC. Translated: CASSSPGPTYEQYF.

This sequence joins TRBV4-2 and TRBJ2-6; D is uncertain. This CDR3 spans 15 amino acids. The V end was cut by 0 bases, the J end by 0 bases, with 3 bases between. CDR1 LGHNA and CDR2 YNFKEQ come from the germline V gene. The CDR3 DNA reads as TGTGCCAGCAGCCAAGAAAACTCTGGGGCCAACGTCCTGACTTTC. It translates to CASSQENSGANVLTF.

This clonotype was seen more than once but under ten times. This rearrangement joins TRBV12-3 or TRBV12-4 to TRBJ1-1; D uncertain. V was clipped by 5 bases and J by 0 bases, with 10 bases between them. The CDR3 runs to 14 residues. CDR3 sequence reads: CASSTKGMNTEAFF. CDR3 in DNA: TGTGCCAGCAGTACCAAAGGAATGAACACTGAAGCTTTCTTT.

The chain carries TRBV29-1 and TRBJ1-2, with unresolved D. The length of the CDR3 is 11 residues. The ends were cut back, 7 bases at V and 8 bases at J, with 14 bases in the middle. Germline lookup yields CDR1 SQVTM and CDR2 ANQGSEA. The CDR3 nucleotides read TGCAGCGAATACAATCCGGGGGGCTACACCTTC. It codes for CSEYNPGGYTF.

This clonotype was observed a few times. The chain is built from TRBV9 and TRBJ1-2, with 7 bases identical to TRBD1. J was trimmed by 3 bases and V by 0 bases; bases with no gene match: 11. Germline CDR1 is SGDLS and CDR2 is YYNGEE. CDR3 length: 17 amino acids. This chain's CDR3 is CASSVALSTGVDYGYTF. The CDR3 bases are TGTGCCAGCAGCGTAGCGCTATCTACAGGGGTAGACTATGGCTACACCTTC.

The chain uses TRBV14 and TRBJ2-3; D not certain. Germline V lookup: CDR1 SGHDN, CDR2 FVKESK. The CDR3 loop spans 12 amino acids. Trimming pared 3 bases from V and 4 bases from J, leaving 5 bases between. The CDR3 is CASSHNPDTQYF. The CDR3 region has the DNA TGTGCCAGCAGCCACAACCCAGATACGCAGTATTTT.